Sequencing of this TCR beta chain was carried out in a study of immune evolution from preneoplasia to lung adenocarcinoma. About the study: HLA loss of heterozygosity: roughly 6.4% AIS, about 15% MIA, about 35% ADC, none AAH. Findings and caveats of the study: Top clone share appeared to fall from AAH through AIS, MIA, adenocarcinoma.

The table came from immunoSEQ multiplex PCR; TCRdb's copy has only in-frame clones and leaves some out. The sample lists about 4,000 clones, about 76% occurring once. This clone was found a few times. As yet, its antigen is unknown. The CDR3 has 11 residues. Trimming cost V 5 bases and J 5 bases, with 6 bases left between them. Germline-derived CDR1 and CDR2 are MNHNY and SVGAGI (reference sequence). The clonotype originates from a person aged 65-85 years with lung adenocarcinoma. The sequenced sample was FFPE minimally invasive lung adenocarcinoma tissue. This chain links TRBV6-6 with TRBJ2-5, with unresolved D. For the CDR3, the DNA is TGTGCCAGCAGTGAGTCGGAGACCCAGTACTTC. This encodes CASSESETQYF.